The next 11 T cell receptor beta chains were all read from a single sample in a study of molecular identifiers for immune sequencing clone quantification. TCRdb called the PCR reads again in MiXCR, with one record for every CDR3 protein. The sample lists about 320,000 distinct CDR3 sequences; roughly 23% were seen once. Sequencing input: naive CD8+ T cells from blood, with Jurkat cell RNA spiked in. The sample's subset: FACS-sorted CD8+CD4-CCR7+CD45RA+ naive T cells. The origin of the receptors is a human donor in good health. Some libraries in this study had Jurkat cell RNA spiked in.

This clonotype showed up many times. V and J are TRBV4-3 and TRBJ2-7; 7 nucleotides agree with TRBD1. The germline V gene encodes CDR1 LGHNA and CDR2 YSLEER. With 1 base clipped from V and 2 bases from J, the junction kept 5 bases outside the gene matches. The CDR3 length is 15 residues. Here the CDR3 DNA reads TGCGCCAGCAGCCAAGGTGTCGGGACAGCCTACGAGCAGTACTTC. This sequence encodes CASSQGVGTAYEQYF.

This clonotype was seen more than once but under ten times. The chain couples TRBV4-2 to TRBJ2-3; D not certain. The CDR3 is made up of 15 amino acids. Germline-derived CDR1 and CDR2 are LGHNA and YNFKEQ. Trimming left V 0 bases short and J 6 bases short, with 13 bases between. The CDR3 coding sequence is TGTGCCAGCAGCCAAGAGAGGTCGGATTACGATACGCAGTATTTT. This encodes CASSQERSDYDTQYF.

The chain links TRBV11-2 to TRBJ2-7, with D possibly being TRBD2 (5 bases). The CDR3 covers 15 residues. CDR1 and CDR2 (germline): SGHAT, FQNNGV. V lost 8 bases to trimming and J lost 3 bases, with 20 bases between them. CDR3 in amino acids: CASGHGMGVVYEQYF. The CDR3, as DNA: TGTGCCAGCGGCCACGGGATGGGAGTGGTCTACGAGCAGTACTTC.

This clonotype was observed many times. The J gene is TRBJ2-7, the V gene TRBV20-1; 8 bases match TRBD2. CDR1 is DFQATT and CDR2 is SNEGSKA in the germline V gene (reference sequence). The CDR3 sequence is 14 residues long. V shed 1 base and J 2 bases; nucleotides not matched to a gene: 4. In nucleotides, the CDR3 is TGCAGTGCTAGAGGTGGTAGCGGGACCTACGAGCAGTACTTC. Its translation is CSARGGSGTYEQYF.

Ten or more counts support this clonotype. The rearrangement uses TRBV7-2 and TRBJ2-1, with TRBD2 matching 9 bases. V lost 1 base and J lost 4; bases outside the gene matches: 5. The CDR3 runs 16 residues. Germline V CDR1 and CDR2: SGHTA, FQGNSA. CDR3 in amino acids: CASSLGGLAGYNEQFF. DNA of the CDR3: TGTGCCAGCAGCTTAGGTGGGCTAGCGGGGTACAATGAGCAGTTCTTC.

The table lists this clonotype with many counts. The rearrangement links TRBV28 to TRBJ1-5; no clear D gene. This CDR3 has 18 residues. The germline gives CDR1 MDHEN, CDR2 SYDVKM. The V end lost 6 bases, the J end lost 11 bases, and 32 bases lay between the germline ends. For the CDR3, the DNA is TGTGCCAGCAGAGGAGACTCCGAGGCGTCAGTAAGGGTGGTCGCCCAGCATTTT. Protein sequence: CASRGDSEASVRVVAQHF.

Points on this clonotype: Given a much more abundant clone one base away, this may be a read error. This chain uses TRBV30 with TRBJ1-6; possible D gene TRBD1, 6 bases. Germline CDR1 GTSNPN, CDR2 SVGIG (reference sequence). This CDR3 spans 15 amino acids. This CDR3 is CAWSVRTGQNSPHHF. The CDR3 DNA follows: TGTGCCTGGAGTGTAAGAACAGGGCAAAATTCACCCCACCACTTT.

Remarks on this clonotype: Since a much larger clone is just one base distant, this may be a read error. The J gene is TRBJ2-5, the V gene TRBV7-9; TRBD2 matches 10 bases. J lost 1 base, V lost 5 bases, and 4 bases had no gene match. CDR3 size: 15 residues. Germline V gene data show CDR1 as SEHNR and CDR2 as FQNEAQ (reference sequence). In DNA, the CDR3 is TGTGCCAGCAGCACACTAGCGGGGATCCAAGAGACCCAGTACTTC. Residues: CASSTLAGIQETQYF.

At least ten counts were recorded for this clonotype. The V and J genes are TRBV4-1 and TRBJ1-2; TRBD1 matches at 10 bases. Per the germline V gene, CDR1 is MGHRA and CDR2 is YSYEKL. The CDR3 is 15 residues long. V trimming: 5 bases; J trimming: 3 bases; junction bases outside the gene matches: 6. The DNA of the CDR3 is TGCGCCAGCAGCGCCGGGACAGGGGTGCACTATGGCTACACCTTC. Its translation is CASSAGTGVHYGYTF.

This clonotype appeared many times. The V call is TRBV4-3, the J call TRBJ2-1; TRBD2 matches at 13 bases. Germline V gene lookup returns CDR1 LGHNA and CDR2 YSLEER. Trimming took 2 bases from V and 8 from J; bases not matched to a gene: 3. This CDR3 contains 15 residues. The CDR3, as DNA: TGCGCCAGCAGCCAAAGACTAGCGGGAGGCCATGAGCAGTTCTTC. The encoded protein is CASSQRLAGGHEQFF.

To note about this clonotype: Relative to the germline gene, one junction end is altered; a read error may explain this. The chain employs TRBV12-5 and TRBJ2-1; D gene uncertain. Per the germline V gene, CDR1 is LGHNT and CDR2 is FRNRAP. The CDR3 has 14 residues. CDR3 bases: TGTGCTAGTGGTTTGCCTAACTCCTACAATGGGCAGTTCTTC. Translated, it gives CASGLPNSYNGQFF.